Relative to its sample, the clone carrying this T cell receptor beta chain is medium-sized. V shed 1 base and J shed 5 bases, with 17 bases lying between them. In germline, CDR1 is DFQATT, CDR2 SNEGSKA (reference sequence). The CDR3 is 15 amino acids. The data stem from a study of T cells after yellow fever vaccination. Study-wide background: SMART-Seq v4 Ultra Low Input prepared libraries from low-cell fractions. Overall study results and limits: A weaker but faster secondary response was observed, peaking on day 5 versus 15. Reappearance after the booster was observed for most primary-vaccination clones (around 95% CD4, roughly 90% CD8).

Generation of TCR cDNA used 5'RACE template switching (which added a universal primer site and UMIs). TCRdb redid the calling of the 5' RACE reads with MiXCR, one entry per CDR3 protein. This repertoire shows 46,000 or so distinct CDR3 sequences, around 6.4% found once; its top ten account for around 9.3%. This clonotype originated in a man under 40 who received the YFV17D yellow fever vaccine. The sample consisted of PBMCs, either bulk or a sorted T-cell subset (CD4+, CD8+, memory, or dextramer-sorted; not recorded which), taken 45 days after the yellow fever booster vaccination. The chain combines TRBV20-1 with TRBJ2-5, with a weak D call TRBD2 (6 bases). The CDR3 loop is CSARVSGREVETQYF. The DNA of the CDR3 is TGCAGTGCTAGAGTGTCAGGCAGGGAGGTTGAGACCCAGTACTTC.